This T cell receptor (beta chain) was obtained from a study of blood T cell repertoires in COVID-19. The wider study: Some COVID-19 samples were acute and others convalescent; all came from the United States, Italy and Spain.

Sequencing was performed with immunoSEQ multiplex PCR; in TCRdb, only in-frame clones are kept and a portion is missing. The repertoire includes around 300,000 clones, about nine tenths of them detected once, and less than 2% sits in the top ten. Participant-reported clinical history was the basis for cohort assignment. Cohort 3 recovered donors had two negative PCRs, clearance, or symptom resolution. With 4 bases clipped from V and 9 bases from J, the junction kept 3 bases outside the gene matches. Per the germline V gene, CDR1 is SGHDT and CDR2 is YYEEEE. This CDR3 is built from 14 residues. V and J are TRBV5-6 and TRBJ2-3; TRBD2 aligns across 15 bases. Sequenced sample: PBMCs or T cells enriched from blood (not recorded which). The receptor was isolated from a woman in her forties who had recovered from COVID-19. The CDR3 reads CASSQGLAGGTQYF. DNA for the CDR3: TGTGCCAGCAGCCAGGGACTAGCGGGGGGAACGCAGTATTTT.